This record looks at one TCR beta chain sequence and its context. The data stem from a study of blood T cell repertoires in COVID-19. The V and J ends lost 2 bases and 3 bases, in that order; junction bases with no gene match: 8. This CDR3 has 16 amino acids. CDR1 is GTSNPN, CDR2 SVGIG, per germline (reference sequence). Measured with immunoSEQ multiplex PCR; TCRdb has only the in-frame clones, and not every one. The table shows some 300,000 clones, with roughly 90% occurring only once. This chain connects TRBV30 to TRBJ1-3, with 9 bases matching TRBD1. The TCR sequence derives from a woman younger than 45 who had recovered from COVID-19. Sequencing was carried out using PBMCs or T cells enriched from blood (not recorded which). The CDR3 DNA reads TGTGCCTGGAGTCCGACGGGACAGGGTGTTGGAAACACCATATATTTT. It encodes CAWSPTGQGVGNTIYF. Looking up the rest from reference TRBV30 and TRBJ1-3 gives the full variable domain: SQTIHQWPATLVQPVGSPLSLECTVEGTSNPNLYWYRQAAGRGLQLLFYSVGIGQISSEVPQNLSASRPQDRQFILSSKKLLLSDSGFYLCAWSPTGQGVGNTIYFGEGSWLTVV.